Each of the 13 T cell receptor beta chains below was sequenced from the same sample in a study of blood T cell repertoires in COVID-19. Sequencing used immunoSEQ multiplex PCR; TCRdb keeps in-frame clones, though not all of them. The sample lists about 160,000 clones; 92% were seen once. Sequencing was done on a sample of peripheral blood. All receptors come from a man aged 30 to 39 with COVID-19, enrolled during active disease.

This clone showed up just once. This chain joins TRBV19 and TRBJ1-1; possible D gene TRBD1, 5 bases. This CDR3 has 13 amino acids. Germline CDR1 and CDR2: LNHDA and SQIVND (reference sequence). V was pared by 7 bases and J by 3 bases, with 12 bases between. CDR3 sequence reads: CASTQGIDTEAFF. Written as DNA, the CDR3 is TGTGCCAGTACCCAGGGAATTGACACTGAAGCTTTCTTT.

The J gene is TRBJ2-1, the V gene TRBV21-1; the DNA was not compared with TRBD2, the D call given in the table. TRBV21-1 is recorded as a pseudogene. The CDR3 is made up of 13 amino acids. This chain's CDR3 is CASSKAGTGGLFF. In DNA form, the CDR3 reads TGTGCCAGCAGCAAAGCGGGAACGGGGGGGCTGTTCTTC.

The chain carries TRBV28 and TRBJ2-5; 8 bases are a match to TRBD1. Germline V CDR1 and CDR2: MDHEN, SYDVKM. Germline trimming cut 7 bases from V and 2 bases from J; bases unmatched to any gene: 15. The CDR3 runs to 17 residues. CDR3 in DNA: TGTGCCAGCACCCGGGGGAAAGACAGGGGACGTCAAGAGACCCAGTACTTC. It codes for CASTRGKDRGRQETQYF.

The V gene is TRBV4-3, the J gene TRBJ1-1; unclear D gene. V lost 0 bases, J lost 10 bases, and 9 bases lay in between. The CDR3 spans 12 residues. Germline loops: CDR1 LGHNA, CDR2 YSLEER. CDR3 coding DNA: TGCGCCAGCAGCCAAGATTATACAGTAGCTTTCTTT. Its translation: CASSQDYTVAFF.

The V and J genes are TRBV4-2 and TRBJ2-3, with a possible D match to TRBD2 (7 bases). This CDR3 spans 17 amino acids. V lost 1 base to trimming and J lost 0 bases, with 14 bases between them. Looked up from germline, CDR1 is LGHNA and CDR2 is YNFKEQ. The CDR3 here is CASSQGDAGASTDTQYF. The CDR3 region has the DNA TGTGCCAGCAGCCAAGGAGATGCGGGGGCTAGCACAGATACGCAGTATTTT.

The gene calls are TRBV6-6 and TRBJ1-3, with no clear D. Per the germline V gene, CDR1 is MNHNY and CDR2 is SVGAGI (reference sequence). The CDR3 spans 16 residues. Trimming pared 5 bases from V and 2 bases from J, leaving 16 bases between. The CDR3 nucleotides are TGTGCCAGCAGTGCCTTAAGTTGGAGGGCTGGAAACACCATATATTTT. Translated, it gives CASSALSWRAGNTIYF.

V is TRBV28 and J is TRBJ2-1, with TRBD2 identical over 9 bases. Germline CDR1 is MDHEN and CDR2 is SYDVKM. With V trimmed by 6 bases and J by 3 bases, 9 bases remained unmatched. The length of the CDR3 is 16 residues. The CDR3 DNA sequence: TGTGCCAGCAGCCCGTCCCTGCGGGAGGGCTACAATGAGCAGTTCTTC. Residues: CASSPSLREGYNEQFF.

A note on this clone: At one boundary the junction diverges from the germline segment, which might be a read error. This chain uses TRBV3-1 (or the pseudogene TRBV3-2) with TRBJ1-1; 9 bases align to TRBD1. The CDR3 is made up of 13 amino acids. Looked up from germline, CDR1 is LGHDT and CDR2 is YNNKEL (reference sequence). CDR3 nucleotides: TGTGCCAGCACCCAACAGGGGGCGACTGAAGCTTTCTTT. Amino acid sequence: CASTQQGATEAFF.

This clone was observed a single time. The chain joins TRBV9 to TRBJ2-7; 11 positions agree with TRBD2. The germline V gene has CDR1 SGDLS and CDR2 YYNGEE. The CDR3 contains 15 residues. J was trimmed by 6 bases and V by 0 bases; bases with no gene match: 5. The chain's CDR3 is CASSVAELAGVEQYF. In DNA form, the CDR3 reads TGTGCCAGCAGCGTAGCGGAACTAGCGGGGGTCGAGCAGTACTTC.

This chain's CDR3 is CASSPTRGAFEQYF. The CDR3 DNA sequence: TGTGCCAGCAGCCCCACCCGAGGAGCCTTCGAGCAGTACTTC. The chain joins TRBV7-2 to TRBJ2-7, with D unclear. This CDR3 spans 14 amino acids. V was pared by 5 bases and J by 6 bases, with 17 bases between. Germline assignment: CDR1 SGHTA and CDR2 FQGNSA.

The chain links TRBV7-2 to TRBJ2-1; TRBD2 might be the D (5 bases). This CDR3 has 16 amino acids. Germline loops: CDR1 SGHTA, CDR2 FQGNSA. Trimming took off 1 base at V and 0 bases at J, with 10 bases between the two ends. CDR3 sequence reads: CASSLGTPSSYNEQFF. Written as DNA, the CDR3 is TGTGCCAGCAGCTTAGGGACTCCGAGCTCCTACAATGAGCAGTTCTTC.

V usage is TRBV27 and J usage is TRBJ2-7; D possibly corresponds to TRBD1 (6 bases). V was cut by 2 bases and J by 3 bases, with 14 bases left in between. The CDR3 is 15 amino acids. CDR1 and CDR2 (germline): MNHEY, SMNVEV (reference sequence). The CDR3 spells CASSLGGTGNYEQYF. The CDR3 DNA is TGTGCCAGCAGTTTAGGGGGAACAGGGAACTACGAGCAGTACTTC.

This chain uses TRBV24-1 with TRBJ1-2; D not certain. CDR3 length equals 14 residues. Trimming cost V 4 bases and J 4 bases, with 12 bases left between them. Germline CDR1 KGHDR, CDR2 SFDVKD. The CDR3 DNA reads TGTGCCACCAGTGACCCGGATCGGGGCTATGGCTACACCTTC. This encodes CATSDPDRGYGYTF.